This TCR beta chain was captured in a study of T cell changes during pregnancy in multiple sclerosis. Losses at the gene ends were 4 bases for V and 6 bases for J; bases not matched to a gene: 4. This CDR3 is 13 amino acids long. Germline CDR1 is SGDLS and CDR2 is YYNGEE. Profiled with immunoSEQ multiplex PCR; TCRdb holds only in-frame clones, not every one. The repertoire consists of about 40,000 clones, with over 85% occurring once and the leading ten covering 1% to 1.5%. The material was peripheral blood, obtained before pregnancy. The source is a female donor with multiple sclerosis, enrolled in a pregnancy study. This sequence joins TRBV9 and TRBJ2-1, with 7 bases matching TRBD2. CDR3 DNA: TGTGCCAGCAGCCCCCCGGGAGGCAATGAGCAGTTCTTC. It specifies CASSPPGGNEQFF. Drawing the rest from reference TRBV9 and TRBJ2-1, the complete variable domain is DSGVTQTPKHLITATGQRVTLRCSPRSGDLSVYWYQQSLDQGLQFLIQYYNGEERAKGNILERFSAQQFPDLHSELNLSSLELGDSALYFCASSPPGGNEQFFGPGTRLTVL.